This TCR beta chain is from a study of blood T cell repertoires in COVID-19 (dated by TCRdb to 2018 to 2021). With respect to the entire study: Collaborator samples came from the United States, Italy and Spain and covered acute and convalescent phases of COVID-19. The material from the prospective study consisted of cDNA or gDNA derived from T cells, B-cell-depleted T cells, or PBMCs. Subjects who had been exposed to COVID-19, were actively infected with it, or had recovered from it provided the deeply sampled blood TCRbeta repertoires that made up the dataset. The repertoires were made available in a free public database intended to serve as a resource for research on the immune response to SARS-CoV-2. Samples were obtained from the ongoing ImmuneRACE study (first 160 participants) and from 1,200 or so subjects provided by 6 global collaborators. The sample metadata nearly always contained a de-identified subject ID, COVID-19 status, age in years and sex. Where HLA class I and class II types were available, the types were taken from metadata supplied by the sample provider, not from assay-based typing.

A second Seattle source provided samples from volunteer blood donors who had recovered from COVID-19. The collaborating institutions used their own protocols to collect whole blood in K2EDTA tubes. For TCRbeta analysis, collaborator samples were shipped as frozen whole blood, as isolated PBMCs, or as DNA extracted from either sample type. The full study reports these points: Clinical and demographic metadata were provided uncurated, with the amount varying by source and participant.

For this clone: Its binding antigen is unknown. Per-base quality was not reported, and no clone a single base away is much larger than it.

TCRbeta CDR3 regions were amplified from genomic DNA by means of the immunoSEQ Assay, a bias-controlled multiplex PCR. The study's own analysis went as follows. The number of nucleated cells in each sample was estimated from the amplification of reference gene primers within the assay. To quantify the absolute abundance of each unique TCRbeta CDR3 rearrangement, sequence reads were collapsed and filtered. Productive Simpson clonality was computed per sample as the square root of Simpson's diversity index over productive rearrangements. Held by TCRdb, this immuneACCESS table contains in-frame sequences only and omits some clones. Under half of the omission traces to an unresolved V gene where checked; the cause of the rest is unknown. For V, J and clone size, that table is used; D and trimming come from the DNA. Across this sample there are some 240,000 clones, with 75% to 90% seen only once. 3.5% to 5.5% of the sample comes from the top ten.

The sequence came from a woman between 40 and 55 years old who had recovered from COVID-19. The sequenced sample consisted of peripheral blood.

The CDR3 protein sequence reads: CGARLNPSTDTQYF. The sequenced DNA is TGTGGAGCTCGACTCAACCCTAGCACAGATACGCAGTATTTT. The chain is assembled from TRBV2 and TRBJ2-3, with the D gene not confidently named. Inclusive of the bounding cysteine and phenylalanine, the CDR3 is 14 residues long. The entry retains the CDR3 DNA only, 42 bases that are in frame from base 1. The germline V gene yields SNHLY for CDR1 and FYNNEI for CDR2. With the portions outside the CDR3 filled from the reference TRBV2 and TRBJ2-3 genes, the complete variable region becomes EPEVTQTPSHQVTQMGQEVILRCVPISNHLYFYWYRQILGQKVEFLVSFYNNEISEKSEIFDDQFSVERPDGSNFTLKIRSTKLEDSAMYFCGARLNPSTDTQYFGPGTRLTVL.